What follows are 32 T cell receptor beta chains derived from one specimen sequenced in a study of blood T cells in healthy people across ages. A second PCR, run for about 7 to 11 cycles, used a sample-barcoded 5' primer plus a J-beta primer mix. TCRdb used MiXCR to reprocess the 5' RACE reads, holding one entry per CDR3 protein. This sample carries 450,000 to 600,000 distinct CDR3 sequences, 27% of them seen once, and the ten largest clones take roughly 3.5%. This sample was also put to use in a study of T cells of mothers and their children.

Source material: blood. The receptor set was obtained from a boy between 2 and 10 years old in good health.

The chain links TRBV20-1 to TRBJ2-2, with 7 bases lining up with TRBD2. CDR1 and CDR2 from the germline V gene are DFQATT and SNEGSKA (reference sequence). This CDR3 is 14 amino acids long. V was pared by 4 bases and J by 0 bases, with 2 bases of the junction left unmatched. CDR3 sequence (DNA): TGCAGTGCTACGGGGGGACCGAACACCGGGGAGCTGTTTTTT. Translating it yields CSATGGPNTGELFF.

The chain uses TRBV12-5 and TRBJ2-5; 10 bases align to TRBD2. J was trimmed by 1 base and V by 0 bases; bases with no gene match: 2. The CDR3 runs to 16 residues. Germline loops: CDR1 LGHNT, CDR2 FRNRAP. The CDR3 nucleotides are TGTGCTAGTGGTTTGGTACTAGCGGGGTTCCAAGAGACCCAGTACTTC. Translated, it gives CASGLVLAGFQETQYF.

The rearrangement joins TRBV5-1 to TRBJ2-1; D is undetermined. This CDR3 is built from 17 residues. CDR1 SGHRS and CDR2 YFSETQ come from the germline V gene. V gave up 1 base and J gave up 4 bases, with 18 bases separating them. The CDR3 sequence is CASSLISGPGTYNEQFF. CDR3 nucleotides: TGCGCCAGCAGCTTGATTTCGGGCCCCGGAACTTACAATGAGCAGTTCTTC.

The rearrangement joins TRBV2 to TRBJ2-5, with D perhaps matching TRBD2 (7 bases). Germline CDR1 and CDR2: SNHLY and FYNNEI. Trimming stripped 1 base from V and 6 bases from J, with 15 bases between. The CDR3 runs to 15 residues. CDR3 sequence: CASSEEGWGGQTQYF. As DNA, the CDR3 is TGTGCCAGCAGTGAAGAAGGATGGGGGGGGCAGACCCAGTACTTC.

This clonotype was picked up a small number of times. The rearrangement joins TRBV7-2 to TRBJ1-6; a weak D match, TRBD1 (5 bases). Germline V gene data show CDR1 as SGHTA and CDR2 as FQGNSA. V lost 1 base, J lost 4 bases, and 11 bases lay in between. This CDR3 is 16 amino acids long. The CDR3 DNA reads TGTGCCAGCAGCTTAGTTCTCACAGGTTATAATTCACCCCTCCACTTT. The encoded protein is CASSLVLTGYNSPLHF.

A few counts support this clonotype. The J gene is TRBJ1-1, the V gene TRBV10-3, with D tentatively TRBD1 (6 bases). This CDR3 has 15 amino acids. The germline gives CDR1 ENHRY, CDR2 SYGVKD. Trimming removed 10 bases at V and 2 bases at J, with 20 bases between. The CDR3 coding sequence is TGTGCCAGCTCCCCAGGGGTTTTGGGAAACACTGAAGCTTTCTTT. It codes for CASSPGVLGNTEAFF.

This clonotype was seen a few times. The J gene is TRBJ1-1, the V gene TRBV4-1; D is ambiguous. Trimming removed 1 base from V and 1 base from J, with 7 bases in between. CDR1 is MGHRA and CDR2 is YSYEKL in the germline V gene. This CDR3 region has 14 residues. Here the CDR3 reads CASSQAATNTEAFF. The CDR3, as DNA: TGCGCCAGCAGCCAAGCGGCCACGAACACTGAAGCTTTCTTT.

This clonotype was counted a few times. This chain connects TRBV5-1 to TRBJ2-5, with D perhaps being TRBD1 or TRBD2 (6 bases each). The end of the DNA is better explained by TRBJ2-7, so the J call may be wrong. Germline V CDR1 and CDR2: SGHRS, YFSETQ. The CDR3 has 14 residues. CDR3 protein: CASSRGTRGDEQYF. The CDR3 nucleotides are TGCGCCAGCAGCAGGGGGACGCGGGGTGACGAGCAGTACTTC.

The chain combines TRBV10-3 with TRBJ2-2; 8 bases agree with TRBD1. This CDR3 is 16 amino acids long. V was pared by 6 bases and J by 7 bases, with 13 bases of the junction left unmatched. CDR1 ENHRY and CDR2 SYGVKD come from the germline V gene. The CDR3 loop reads CAISGRQGPSSGELFF. DNA for the CDR3: TGTGCCATCAGCGGCCGACAGGGGCCCTCGAGCGGGGAGCTGTTTTTT.

The CDR3 loop reads CSALEANVLTF. The CDR3 region has the DNA TGCAGCGCCTTGGAGGCCAACGTCCTGACTTTC. The rearrangement uses TRBV29-1 and TRBJ2-6, with D unresolved. Looked up from germline, CDR1 is SQVTM and CDR2 is ANQGSEA. Trimming removed 7 bases from V and 6 bases from J, with 7 bases in between. The CDR3 spans 11 residues.

The gene calls are TRBV3-1 and TRBJ1-2; D perhaps matches TRBD1 (5 bases). This CDR3 has 12 amino acids. Germline CDR1 reads LGHDT; CDR2 reads YNNKEL (reference sequence). V lost 4 bases to trimming and J lost 7 bases, with 10 bases between them. The CDR3 protein is CASSPRDGGYTF. In DNA, the CDR3 is TGTGCCAGCAGCCCCAGGGACGGTGGCTACACCTTC.

The chain employs TRBV7-9 and TRBJ2-1, with 8 bases fitting TRBD2. The CDR3 length is 11 residues. Looked up from germline, CDR1 is SEHNR and CDR2 is FQNEAQ (reference sequence). The V and J ends lost 5 bases and 11 bases, in that order; junction bases with no gene match: 2. The CDR3 sequence: CASSNSGKQFF. For the CDR3, the DNA is TGTGCCAGCAGCAATAGCGGGAAGCAGTTCTTC.

This clonotype was seen only a few times. V and J are TRBV29-1 and TRBJ2-5, with D tentatively TRBD1 (6 bases). Germline V gene lookup returns CDR1 SQVTM and CDR2 ANQGSEA. With 0 bases removed from V and 0 bases from J, the gap between germline ends came to 14 bases. There are 16 residues in the CDR3. The CDR3 nucleotides read TGCAGCGTTGAAGATGGGCAGGGGCGATACCAAGAGACCCAGTACTTC. Its translation: CSVEDGQGRYQETQYF.

The V and J genes are TRBV2 and TRBJ2-7, with 7 bases identical to TRBD1. With the DNA end fitting TRBJ2-1 better, the J assignment may be wrong. This CDR3 spans 17 amino acids. The germline CDR1 and CDR2 sequences are SNHLY and FYNNEI. Here the CDR3 DNA reads TGTGCCAGCAGTGAATATATCGTGGGACAGAAACGGAATGAGCAGTTCTTC. It is translated as CASSEYIVGQKRNEQFF.

In this sample, this clonotype turned up a few times. V and J are TRBV21-1 and TRBJ2-2. TRBV21-1 is termed a pseudogene. The CDR3 totals 13 residues. Here the CDR3 reads CASSIGVTGELFF. The CDR3 region has the DNA TGTGCCAGCAGCATAGGGGTTACCGGGGAGCTGTTTTTT.

The gene calls are TRBV19 and TRBJ2-7; D not certain. The CDR3 totals 13 residues. Trimming pared 4 bases from V and 3 bases from J, leaving 10 bases between. Per the germline V gene, CDR1 is LNHDA and CDR2 is SQIVND (reference sequence). The CDR3 spells CASSSTQNYEQYF. CDR3 nucleotide sequence: TGTGCCAGTAGTAGTACACAGAACTACGAGCAGTACTTC.

This clonotype appeared a few times. In DNA, the CDR3 is TGCGCCAGCAGCTTGACTCGGGTGTGGGGCAATCAGCCCCAGCATTTT. It codes for CASSLTRVWGNQPQHF. The J gene is TRBJ1-5, the V gene TRBV5-1; D is ambiguous. Trimming pared 1 base from V and 2 bases from J, leaving 13 bases between. The V gene's germline CDR1 is SGHRS and CDR2 YFSETQ. CDR3 length: 16 residues.

V gene TRBV10-3 combines with J gene TRBJ2-3, with 7 positions matching TRBD2. V lost 0 bases and J lost 2; bases outside the gene matches: 8. The germline V gene has CDR1 ENHRY and CDR2 SYGVKD. The CDR3 totals 17 residues. Here the CDR3 reads CAISESRARGNTDTQYF. CDR3 bases: TGTGCCATCAGTGAGTCACGGGCGCGGGGGAACACAGATACGCAGTATTTT.

The table lists this clonotype with a few counts. The rearrangement uses TRBV19 and TRBJ2-4; the D call may be TRBD1 or TRBD2 (5 bases each). The germline CDR1 and CDR2 sequences are LNHDA and SQIVND (reference sequence). The CDR3 has 12 residues. The CDR3 protein is CASRDQENIQYF. CDR3 bases: TGTGCTAGCCGGGACCAAGAGAACATTCAGTACTTC.

This clonotype was seen only a few times. This chain uses TRBV6-2 or TRBV6-3 with TRBJ1-3; possible D gene TRBD1, 5 bases. V lost 6 bases and J 6 bases, leaving 12 bases between the germline ends. CDR1 and CDR2 (germline): MNHEY, SVGEGT. The length of the CDR3 is 13 residues. The CDR3 coding sequence is TGTGCCAGCAGACCCGGGGCTCCAAACACCATATATTTT. Protein sequence: CASRPGAPNTIYF.

The rearrangement joins TRBV5-6 to TRBJ2-6; D ambiguous. CDR3 length: 15 residues. With 1 base removed from V and 1 base from J, the gap between germline ends came to 6 bases. CDR1 and CDR2 from the germline V gene are SGHDT and YYEEEE. The CDR3 DNA reads as TGTGCCAGCAGCTTGTGGGAATCTGGGGCCAACGTCCTGACTTTC. This codes for CASSLWESGANVLTF.

This clonotype has only a few counts. CDR3 coding DNA: TGCAGCGTTGAAGGTTGGGACAGGGGGGAAACTGAAGCTTTCTTT. Protein product: CSVEGWDRGETEAFF. This chain joins TRBV29-1 and TRBJ1-1; 11 bases are a match to TRBD1. The CDR3 spans 15 residues. The germline V gene encodes CDR1 SQVTM and CDR2 ANQGSEA. The ends lost 1 base at V and 5 bases at J; junction bases unmatched: 6.

V usage is TRBV27 and J usage is TRBJ1-2, with 7 bases aligning to TRBD1. CDR3 length equals 18 residues. V was clipped by 9 bases and J by 0 bases; unmatched bases: 19. The germline gives CDR1 MNHEY, CDR2 SMNVEV (reference sequence). DNA of the CDR3: TGTGCCAGGCCCTCACAGGGGCTACCCTATCTAGCTAACTATGGCTACACCTTC. Its translation is CARPSQGLPYLANYGYTF.

V and J are TRBV20-1 and TRBJ2-5, with a weak D call TRBD2 (5 bases). Trimming removed 0 bases from V and 11 bases from J, with 19 bases in between. CDR3 length: 14 residues. CDR1 DFQATT and CDR2 SNEGSKA come from the germline V gene (reference sequence). The DNA of the CDR3 is TGCAGTGCTAGAGATTTGGTGACCGGGAAAAAGCAGTACTTC. It specifies CSARDLVTGKKQYF.

The chain joins TRBV29-1 to TRBJ1-2; a weak D match, TRBD1 (6 bases). V lost 2 bases and J 4 bases, leaving 14 bases between the germline ends. The CDR3 contains 14 residues. Per germline, CDR1 SQVTM and CDR2 ANQGSEA. Written as DNA, the CDR3 is TGCAGCGTTGAATCCGGGGGCCGGGGCTATGGCTACACCTTC. Translation: CSVESGGRGYGYTF.

This clonotype came up a few times. J is TRBJ2-3 and V is TRBV18; tentatively, D is TRBD2 (5 bases). Between the trimmed V and J ends, which lost 1 base and 1 base, there was a span of 9 bases. Germline V lookup: CDR1 KGHSH, CDR2 LQKENI. This CDR3 has 15 amino acids. DNA of the CDR3: TGTGCCAGCTCACCACTACTCGGGGGCACAGATACGCAGTATTTT. Its translation: CASSPLLGGTDTQYF.

The chain is built from TRBV6-5 and TRBJ1-4, with 10 bases lining up with TRBD1. CDR1 and CDR2 (germline): MNHEY, SVGAGI. The CDR3 loop spans 14 amino acids. V lost 6 bases to trimming and J lost 8 bases; unmatched junction nucleotides: 6. Here the CDR3 DNA reads TGTGCCAGCAGGGGGACAGGGGTAAAAGAAAAACTGTTTTTT. It translates to CASRGTGVKEKLFF.

This clonotype was seen more than once but under ten times. The V call is TRBV29-1, the J call TRBJ2-7; the D is unclear. Germline loops: CDR1 SQVTM, CDR2 ANQGSEA. Trimming took off 5 bases at V and 2 bases at J, with 16 bases between the two ends. CDR3 length: 14 amino acids. CDR3 DNA: TGCAGCGTTAAGGTAGCAGCTTTTACCTACGAGCAGTACTTC. Protein product: CSVKVAAFTYEQYF.

Notes on this clonotype: This is likely a read error, given that the CDR3 carries no conserved phenylalanine or tryptophan at its end. It is unclear where the CDR3 begins or ends on the DNA, so no DNA is shown, and the CDR3 is as TCRdb lists it. The CDR3 sequence is CASSQVIRDEEFL. The rearrangement uses TRBV4-1 and TRBJ2-5; TRBD1 reflects the table's D call only, with no check against the DNA. The germline V gene has CDR1 MGHRA and CDR2 YSYEKL. From its first to its last residue, the CDR3 has 13 amino acids.

The DNA of the CDR3 is TGTGCCAGCAGTGTTCTCATCGGCAGCTCCTACGAGCAGTACTTC. This translates into CASSVLIGSSYEQYF. The V call is TRBV2, the J call TRBJ2-7, with D uncertain. Germline CDR1 and CDR2: SNHLY and FYNNEI. Trimming removed 4 bases at V and 0 bases at J, with 13 bases between. CDR3 length equals 15 residues.

The rearrangement links TRBV3-1 to TRBJ2-1; possible D gene TRBD2, 6 bases. CDR3 length equals 15 residues. V was pared by 2 bases and J by 4 bases, with 12 bases between. CDR1 and CDR2 from the germline V gene are LGHDT and YNNKEL (reference sequence). The CDR3 DNA reads as TGTGCCAGCAGCCAATCCCGGGACTCATACAATGAGCAGTTCTTC. Translating it yields CASSQSRDSYNEQFF.

This clonotype was seen only a few times. The chain couples TRBV10-3 to TRBJ2-3, with 7 bases matching TRBD2. The CDR3 runs 16 residues. The junction had 7 bases not matched to a gene; V was cut back by 4 bases and J by 0 bases. Germline V lookup: CDR1 ENHRY, CDR2 SYGVKD. The CDR3 reads CAISARGSGSTDTQYF. Written as DNA, the CDR3 is TGTGCCATCAGTGCCCGGGGTAGCGGGAGCACAGATACGCAGTATTTT.